Listed below are T cell receptor beta chains from one sample, sequenced in a study of CD8 T cells in ankylosing spondylitis. TCRdb independently ran MiXCR on the 5' RACE reads; one entry per CDR3 protein. Of 100,000 to 150,000 distinct CDR3 sequences in the sample, 15% to 20% were seen once. Sequencing was done on a sample of blood, either unsorted or a sorted T cell fraction (not recorded which). Receptors originate from a male donor with ankylosing spondylitis. CDR3s include the opening cysteine and the closing phenylalanine or tryptophan. Fields, in order: V gene, D gene, J gene, clone size, CDR3 protein, CDR3 DNA. A D gene is named only where the DNA matches it firmly. Clone size appears in some rows only: once, few, many, or a class for an expanded clone.

V gene: TRBV29-1
D gene: .
J gene: TRBJ1-2
clone size: few
CDR3 protein: CSVGANYGYTF
CDR3 DNA: TGCAGCGTTGGTGCTAACTATGGCTACACCTTC

V gene: TRBV25-1
D gene: .
J gene: TRBJ2-2
clone size: .
CDR3 protein: CASSGPGGGRYTGELFF
CDR3 DNA: TGTGCCAGCAGTGGCCCCGGAGGGGGGCGGTACACCGGGGAGCTGTTTTTT

V gene: TRBV15
D gene: TRBD2
J gene: TRBJ2-7
clone size: .
CDR3 protein: CATSRRTSGTLEQYF
CDR3 DNA: TGTGCCACCAGCAGGCGGACTAGCGGGACCCTGGAGCAGTACTTC

V gene: TRBV29-1
D gene: TRBD1
J gene: TRBJ2-7
clone size: .
CDR3 protein: CSVESGQGAYEQYF
CDR3 DNA: TGCAGCGTTGAATCGGGACAGGGGGCCTACGAGCAGTACTTC

V gene: TRBV28
D gene: .
J gene: TRBJ2-1
clone size: few
CDR3 protein: CASSFTRYNEQFF
CDR3 DNA: TGTGCCAGCAGTTTTACGCGTTACAATGAGCAGTTCTTC

V gene: TRBV3-1
D gene: .
J gene: TRBJ1-1
clone size: few
CDR3 protein: CASSQDWAEAFF
CDR3 DNA: TGTGCCAGCAGCCAAGATTGGGCTGAAGCTTTCTTT

V gene: TRBV20-1
D gene: TRBD1
J gene: TRBJ2-3
clone size: few
CDR3 protein: CSARLLDRGFTDTQYF
CDR3 DNA: TGCAGTGCTAGGTTATTGGACAGGGGGTTCACAGATACGCAGTATTTT

V gene: TRBV29-1
D gene: .
J gene: TRBJ1-4
clone size: .
CDR3 protein: CSVETGDQEKLFF
CDR3 DNA: TGCAGCGTCGAAACAGGAGACCAAGAAAAACTGTTTTTT

V gene: TRBV2
D gene: TRBD1
J gene: TRBJ2-1
clone size: .
CDR3 protein: CASPPDRDFYNEQFF
CDR3 DNA: TGTGCCAGCCCCCCCGACAGGGATTTCTACAATGAGCAGTTCTTC

V gene: TRBV11-2
D gene: TRBD1
J gene: TRBJ2-7
clone size: .
CDR3 protein: CASSWGTGGGLASNYEQYF
CDR3 DNA: TGTGCCAGCAGCTGGGGGACAGGGGGTGGTCTAGCTAGTAACTACGAGCAGTACTTC

V gene: TRBV20-1
D gene: TRBD2
J gene: TRBJ2-7
clone size: .
CDR3 protein: CSARGTSGRPYEQYF
CDR3 DNA: TGCAGTGCTAGGGGGACTAGCGGGAGGCCTTACGAGCAGTACTTC

V gene: TRBV12-3/TRBV12-4
D gene: .
J gene: TRBJ2-2
clone size: few
CDR3 protein: CASAVVTGELFF
CDR3 DNA: TGTGCCAGCGCCGTTGTGACCGGGGAGCTGTTTTTT

V gene: TRBV27
D gene: .
J gene: TRBJ2-2
clone size: .
CDR3 protein: CASSLSTNTGELFF
CDR3 DNA: TGTGCCAGCAGTTTAAGCACGAACACCGGGGAGCTGTTTTTT

V gene: TRBV6-5
D gene: TRBD2
J gene: TRBJ2-7
clone size: few
CDR3 protein: CASSYGGGGTYEQYF
CDR3 DNA: TGTGCCAGCAGTTATGGGGGGGGAGGAACCTACGAGCAGTACTTC

V gene: TRBV4-1
D gene: .
J gene: TRBJ2-7
clone size: few
CDR3 protein: CASSQLGNAYEQYF
CDR3 DNA: TGCGCCAGCAGCCAATTAGGAAACGCCTACGAGCAGTACTTC

V gene: TRBV29-1
D gene: TRBD2
J gene: TRBJ2-7
clone size: many
CDR3 protein: CSASGGSSYEQYF
CDR3 DNA: TGCAGCGCCAGCGGGGGGAGCTCCTACGAGCAGTACTTC

V gene: TRBV4-3
D gene: TRBD2
J gene: TRBJ2-3
clone size: many
CDR3 protein: CASSQGAGGPVDTQYF
CDR3 DNA: TGCGCCAGCAGCCAGGGAGCGGGAGGGCCGGTAGATACGCAGTATTTT

V gene: TRBV29-1
D gene: TRBD1
J gene: TRBJ2-1
clone size: many
CDR3 protein: CSVEDRIETGDTQFF
CDR3 DNA: TGCAGCGTTGAAGACCGGATTGAAACAGGGGATACTCAGTTCTTC

V gene: TRBV7-3
D gene: .
J gene: TRBJ2-3
clone size: few
CDR3 protein: CASSLTTDSTDTQYF
CDR3 DNA: TGTGCCAGCAGCCTCACGACAGACAGCACAGATACGCAGTATTTT

V gene: TRBV10-3
D gene: .
J gene: TRBJ1-1
clone size: few
CDR3 protein: CAISPEAFF
CDR3 DNA: TGTGCCATCAGCCCAGAAGCTTTCTTT

V gene: TRBV6-6
D gene: .
J gene: TRBJ2-7
clone size: few
CDR3 protein: CASTHGGHEQYF
CDR3 DNA: TGTGCCAGCACCCATGGGGGTCACGAGCAGTACTTC

V gene: TRBV3-1
D gene: .
J gene: TRBJ1-2
clone size: few
CDR3 protein: CASSQDLGTDYGYTF
CDR3 DNA: TGTGCCAGCAGCCAAGATCTTGGGACGGACTATGGCTACACCTTC

V gene: TRBV9
D gene: .
J gene: TRBJ1-4
clone size: few
CDR3 protein: CASSVDGGFGEKLFF
CDR3 DNA: TGTGCCAGCAGCGTAGACGGGGGGTTTGGCGAAAAACTGTTTTTT

V gene: TRBV7-9
D gene: .
J gene: TRBJ2-2
clone size: .
CDR3 protein: CASSPGELFF
CDR3 DNA: TGTGCCAGCAGTCCCGGGGAGCTGTTTTTT

V gene: TRBV6-2/TRBV6-3
D gene: .
J gene: TRBJ2-2
clone size: .
CDR3 protein: CASRETGELFF
CDR3 DNA: TGTGCCAGCAGGGAGACCGGGGAGCTGTTTTTT

V gene: TRBV6-1
D gene: .
J gene: TRBJ2-7
clone size: .
CDR3 protein: CASSLRLSYEQYF
CDR3 DNA: TGTGCCAGCAGCCTCAGGCTCTCCTACGAGCAGTACTTC

V gene: TRBV14
D gene: .
J gene: TRBJ2-5
clone size: .
CDR3 protein: CASSPKGSGVATQYF
CDR3 DNA: TGTGCCAGCAGCCCTAAAGGAAGTGGGGTAGCGACCCAGTACTTC

V gene: TRBV7-9
D gene: .
J gene: TRBJ2-2
clone size: .
CDR3 protein: CASSSLQVSGGELFF
CDR3 DNA: TGTGCCAGCAGCTCGCTGCAGGTTAGCGGCGGGGAGCTGTTTTTT

V gene: TRBV7-3
D gene: .
J gene: TRBJ2-1
clone size: .
CDR3 protein: CASSLGLLNEQFF
CDR3 DNA: TGTGCCAGCAGCTTAGGGCTACTCAATGAGCAGTTCTTC

V gene: TRBV7-9
D gene: TRBD1
J gene: TRBJ1-1
clone size: few
CDR3 protein: CASSDDRGYTEAFF
CDR3 DNA: TGTGCCAGCAGCGACGACAGGGGATACACTGAAGCTTTCTTT

V gene: TRBV19
D gene: .
J gene: TRBJ2-2
clone size: .
CDR3 protein: CASSIIGYTGELFF
CDR3 DNA: TGTGCCAGTAGTATAATCGGTTACACCGGGGAGCTGTTTTTT

V gene: TRBV27
D gene: .
J gene: TRBJ2-1
clone size: few
CDR3 protein: CASSLSVDPPYNEQFF
CDR3 DNA: TGTGCCAGCAGTTTATCGGTAGATCCACCTTACAATGAGCAGTTCTTC

V gene: TRBV4-2
D gene: .
J gene: TRBJ2-7
clone size: .
CDR3 protein: CASSQDGMGEQYF
CDR3 DNA: TGTGCCAGCAGCCAAGATGGTATGGGCGAGCAGTACTTC

V gene: TRBV29-1
D gene: .
J gene: TRBJ2-1
clone size: .
CDR3 protein: CSVEGLNSSYNEQFF
CDR3 DNA: TGCAGCGTTGAAGGCCTAAACAGCTCCTACAATGAGCAGTTCTTC

V gene: TRBV27
D gene: .
J gene: TRBJ2-7
clone size: .
CDR3 protein: CASSYFRGYEQYF
CDR3 DNA: TGTGCCAGCAGTTACTTCCGAGGCTACGAGCAGTACTTC